Presented here are 20 T cell receptor beta chains from one specimen sequenced in a study of cytomegalovirus exposure and HLA in healthy donors. Sequencing used immunoSEQ multiplex PCR; TCRdb keeps in-frame clones, though not all of them. The table records about 110,000 clones, about 87% of them present only once. Sequencing was performed on PBMCs. Receptors were obtained from a woman aged 18-29 years in good health and CMV-seropositive.

The V and J genes are TRBV11-3 and TRBJ2-1, with 7 bases identical to TRBD1. CDR1 is SGHNT, CDR2 YENEEA, per germline. V was pared by 1 base and J by 7 bases, with 1 base of the junction left unmatched. The length of the CDR3 is 13 residues. This chain's CDR3 is CASSLVRGNEQFF. DNA of the CDR3: TGTGCCAGCAGCTTAGTCAGGGGGAATGAGCAGTTCTTC.

The chain employs TRBV5-4 and TRBJ1-2, with D perhaps matching TRBD1 (6 bases). This CDR3 region has 14 residues. Trimming took 5 bases from V and 0 from J, leaving 11 bases between them. Germline CDR1 is SGHNT and CDR2 is YYREEE (reference sequence). CDR3: CASSWTDSNYGYTF. The CDR3 DNA reads TGTGCCAGCAGTTGGACAGACTCTAACTATGGCTACACCTTC.

The chain couples TRBV19 to TRBJ1-6, with D unresolved. Germline V gives CDR1 LNHDA, CDR2 SQIVND (reference sequence). This CDR3 contains 17 residues. Trimming left V 1 base short and J 0 bases short, with 10 bases between. The CDR3 DNA is TGTGCCAGTAGTATAGTGAGAAGGAGCTCCTATAATTCACCCCTCCACTTT. This encodes CASSIVRRSSYNSPLHF.

The chain couples TRBV6-7 to TRBJ2-7, with TRBD2 matching 7 bases. TRBV6-7 is classed as an ORF, of uncertain function. V lost 0 bases, J lost 1 base, and 9 bases stayed unmatched. CDR3 length: 17 residues. The CDR3 DNA reads TGTGCCAGCAGTTACTCGCTGGCGGGGGTGCGGTCCTACGAGCAGTACGTC. This gives the protein CASSYSLAGVRSYEQYV.

The V gene is TRBV28, the J gene TRBJ2-2; TRBD1 matches at 12 bases. The CDR3 is 20 amino acids. V was clipped by 1 base and J by 8 bases; unmatched bases: 17. Germline V gives CDR1 MDHEN, CDR2 SYDVKM. The CDR3 region has the DNA TGTGCCAGCAGTTTATCCCGACCAGTCCGGGACAGGGGGCTATTAGGGGAGCTGTTTTTT. Translated: CASSLSRPVRDRGLLGELFF.

V and J are TRBV10-3 and TRBJ1-2; D remains unclear. Germline CDR1 is ENHRY and CDR2 is SYGVKD. The CDR3 sequence is 13 residues long. The V end lost 3 bases, the J end lost 10 bases, and 15 bases lay between the germline ends. The CDR3 region has the DNA TGTGCCATCAGTGAAGTGACACCTGGTTCCTACACCTTC. This sequence encodes CAISEVTPGSYTF.

The V call is TRBV7-9, the J call TRBJ2-1, with 9 bases aligning to TRBD2. CDR3 length: 16 residues. Germline loops: CDR1 SEHNR, CDR2 FQNEAQ (reference sequence). The junction had 6 bases not matched to a gene; V was cut back by 6 bases and J by 0 bases. The DNA for the CDR3 is TGTGCCAGCAGTTCCTTAGCGGGGGTCTCCTACAATGAGCAGTTCTTC. Amino acid sequence: CASSSLAGVSYNEQFF.

The V call is TRBV28, the J call TRBJ1-2; 7 bases align to TRBD1. This CDR3 has 14 amino acids. The ends lost 7 bases at V and 0 bases at J; junction bases unmatched: 5. Germline CDR1 MDHEN, CDR2 SYDVKM. The DNA for the CDR3 is TGTGCCAGCAATTATGACAGGGCTAACTATGGCTACACCTTC. It translates to CASNYDRANYGYTF.

This clone was recorded only once. The V and J genes are TRBV25-1 and TRBJ2-2; D possibly corresponds to TRBD2 (5 bases). Per germline, CDR1 MGHDK and CDR2 SYGVNS. The germline V and J ends were trimmed by 5 bases and 3 bases, with 10 bases remaining between them. CDR3 size: 14 residues. The CDR3 sequence: CASSPRRDTGELFF. The CDR3 DNA sequence: TGTGCCAGCAGTCCCCGGCGGGACACCGGGGAGCTGTTTTTT.

A word on this clone: The identical CDR3 is also encoded by other nucleotide sequences in the sample. The V call is TRBV28, the J call TRBJ1-2; possibly TRBD1 for D (6 bases). Trimming took off 2 bases at V and 2 bases at J, with 6 bases between the two ends. This CDR3 contains 13 residues. The V gene's germline CDR1 is MDHEN and CDR2 SYDVKM. CDR3 nucleotide sequence: TGTGCCAGCAGTTTAACAGGGAACTATGGCTACACCTTC. Translating it yields CASSLTGNYGYTF.

The V call is TRBV18, the J call TRBJ1-2; 10 positions match TRBD1. The CDR3 spans 15 residues. Germline assignment: CDR1 KGHSH and CDR2 LQKENI. V dropped 3 bases and J dropped 1; count of bases not matched to a gene: 2. CDR3 loop: CASSPGQGDNYGYTF. The CDR3 bases are TGTGCCAGCTCACCCGGACAGGGGGATAACTATGGCTACACCTTC. Full variable domain (missing parts from reference TRBV18 and TRBJ1-2): NAGVMQNPRHLVRRRGQEARLRCSPMKGHSHVYWYRQLPEEGLKFMVYLQKENIIDESGMPKERFSAEFPKEGPSILRIQQVVRGDSAAYFCASSPGQGDNYGYTFGSGTRLTVV.

This rearrangement joins TRBV28 to TRBJ1-2; D gene uncertain. This CDR3 is 14 amino acids long. The V end was cut by 5 bases, the J end by 7 bases, with 17 bases between. Germline CDR1 reads MDHEN; CDR2 reads SYDVKM. DNA of the CDR3: TGTGCCAGCAGTCCCCTGTCGGGTTTGGGTGGCTACACCTTC. It specifies CASSPLSGLGGYTF.

The chain joins TRBV15 to TRBJ1-3, with D uncertain. The CDR3 totals 15 residues. With 0 bases removed from V and 4 bases from J, the gap between germline ends came to 10 bases. The germline V gene has CDR1 LNHNV and CDR2 YYDKDF (reference sequence). CDR3 region: CATSRDRQVGNTIYF. The CDR3, as DNA: TGTGCCACCAGCAGAGATCGGCAGGTCGGAAACACCATATATTTT.

The chain employs TRBV28 and TRBJ2-3; 7 bases are shared with TRBD2. In germline, CDR1 is MDHEN, CDR2 SYDVKM. The junction had 6 bases not matched to a gene; V was cut back by 3 bases and J by 0 bases. This CDR3 region has 16 residues. The CDR3 DNA sequence: TGTGCCAGCAGTTTTGCGGGGGATGGGAGCACAGATACGCAGTATTTT. Translation: CASSFAGDGSTDTQYF.

The J gene is TRBJ2-7, the V gene TRBV7-9; 11 bases map to TRBD1. Germline-derived CDR1 and CDR2 are SEHNR and FQNEAQ (reference sequence). The J segment lost 4 bases and the V segment lost 6 bases, leaving 11 bases of the junction unmatched. The CDR3 is made up of 16 amino acids. The CDR3 DNA is TGTGCCAGCAGGGATTCCGGGACAGGGGGGATTTACGAGCAGTACTTC. It encodes CASRDSGTGGIYEQYF.

This clone was recorded only once. This chain links TRBV9 with TRBJ2-1; D gene uncertain. This CDR3 is 13 amino acids long. Trimming stripped 0 bases from V and 6 bases from J, with 7 bases between. Germline V CDR1 and CDR2: SGDLS, YYNGEE. CDR3 DNA: TGTGCCAGCAGCGTAGATGTCGGCAATGAGCAGTTCTTC. It is translated as CASSVDVGNEQFF.

In DNA, the CDR3 is TGTGCCAGCCGCTTGACCGACAGCGCTAACTATGGCTACACCTTC. As protein: CASRLTDSANYGYTF. This chain joins TRBV2 and TRBJ1-2; the D gene is possibly TRBD1 (5 bases). Trimming stripped 8 bases from V and 0 bases from J, with 16 bases between. Germline V gives CDR1 SNHLY, CDR2 FYNNEI. CDR3 length: 15 residues.

This chain joins TRBV5-1 and TRBJ2-7; TRBD1 matches at 7 bases. The germline V gene encodes CDR1 SGHRS and CDR2 YFSETQ. This CDR3 region has 14 residues. V shed 0 bases, J shed 5 bases, and the junction held 5 bases outside the gene matches. CDR3 DNA sequence: TGCGCCAGCAGCTTGGAAGGGGGCCCCCACGAGCAGTACGTC. This translates into CASSLEGGPHEQYV.

The rearrangement joins TRBV18 to TRBJ1-4; 9 bases map to TRBD1. Germline V gene data show CDR1 as KGHSH and CDR2 as LQKENI. CDR3 length: 14 residues. V trimming: 6 bases; J trimming: 8 bases; junction bases outside the gene matches: 7. The CDR3 bases are TGTGCCAGCTCTCCCGGGACAGGGAGAGAAAAACTGTTTTTT. Translation gives CASSPGTGREKLFF.

V gene TRBV28 combines with J gene TRBJ1-4; TRBD1 is a possible D gene (6 bases). Per germline, CDR1 MDHEN and CDR2 SYDVKM. The ends were cut back, 5 bases at V and 1 base at J, with 17 bases in the middle. The CDR3 has 17 residues. This CDR3 reads CASSGAFPQGTNEKLFF. The CDR3 DNA is TGTGCCAGCAGTGGCGCCTTCCCACAGGGAACTAATGAAAAACTGTTTTTT.